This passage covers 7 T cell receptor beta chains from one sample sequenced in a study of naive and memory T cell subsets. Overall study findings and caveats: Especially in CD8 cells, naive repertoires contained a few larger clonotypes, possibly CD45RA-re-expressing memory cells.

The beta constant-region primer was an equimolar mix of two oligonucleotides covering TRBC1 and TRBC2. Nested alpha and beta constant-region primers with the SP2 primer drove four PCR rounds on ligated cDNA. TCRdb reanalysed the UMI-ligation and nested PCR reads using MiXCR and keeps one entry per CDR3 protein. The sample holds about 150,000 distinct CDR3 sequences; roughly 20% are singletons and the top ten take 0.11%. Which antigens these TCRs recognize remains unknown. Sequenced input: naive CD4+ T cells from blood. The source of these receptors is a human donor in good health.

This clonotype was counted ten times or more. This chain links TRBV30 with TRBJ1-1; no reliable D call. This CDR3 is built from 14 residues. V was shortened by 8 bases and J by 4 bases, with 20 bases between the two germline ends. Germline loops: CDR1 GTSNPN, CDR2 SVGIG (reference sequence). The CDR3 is CAGVGGVIGTEAFF. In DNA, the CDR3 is TGTGCCGGAGTCGGAGGAGTAATTGGCACTGAAGCTTTCTTT.

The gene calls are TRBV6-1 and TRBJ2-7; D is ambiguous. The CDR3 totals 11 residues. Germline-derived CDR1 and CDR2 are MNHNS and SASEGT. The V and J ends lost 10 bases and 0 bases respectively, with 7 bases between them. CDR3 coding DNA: TGTGCCACCCTCAGCTCCTACGAGCAGTACTTC. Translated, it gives CATLSSYEQYF.

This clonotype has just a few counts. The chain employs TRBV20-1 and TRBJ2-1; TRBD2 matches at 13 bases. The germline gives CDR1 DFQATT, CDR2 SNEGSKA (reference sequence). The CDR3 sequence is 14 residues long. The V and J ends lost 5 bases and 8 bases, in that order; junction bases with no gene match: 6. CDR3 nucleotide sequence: TGCAGTGCTCCGGGACTAGCGGGGTGGGATGAGCAGTTCTTC. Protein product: CSAPGLAGWDEQFF.

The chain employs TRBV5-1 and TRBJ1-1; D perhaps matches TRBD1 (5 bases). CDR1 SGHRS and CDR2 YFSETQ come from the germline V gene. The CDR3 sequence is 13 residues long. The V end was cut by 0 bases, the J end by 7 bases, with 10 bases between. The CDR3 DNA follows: TGCGCCAGCAGCTTGGCACAGGCGGGTGAAGCTTTCTTT. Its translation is CASSLAQAGEAFF.

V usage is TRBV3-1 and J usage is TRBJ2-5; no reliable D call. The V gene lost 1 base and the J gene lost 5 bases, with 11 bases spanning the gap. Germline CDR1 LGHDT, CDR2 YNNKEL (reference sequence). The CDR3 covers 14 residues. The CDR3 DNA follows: TGTGCCAGCAGCCAAGTGGTACCTCGGGAGACCCAGTACTTC. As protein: CASSQVVPRETQYF.

CDR3 nucleotide sequence: TGTGCCAGCAGTTTTTTTCTCCCGGGACAGGGTCCCGAGCAGTACTTC. Translated, it gives CASSFFLPGQGPEQYF. This chain connects TRBV28 to TRBJ2-7; 9 positions match TRBD1. Germline CDR1 MDHEN, CDR2 SYDVKM. The CDR3 length is 16 residues. Unmatched junction bases numbered 12, after V lost 3 bases and J lost 6 bases.

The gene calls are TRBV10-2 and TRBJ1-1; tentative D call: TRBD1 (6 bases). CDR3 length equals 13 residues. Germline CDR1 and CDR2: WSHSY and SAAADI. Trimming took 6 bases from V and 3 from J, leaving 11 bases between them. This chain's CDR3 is CASSEQGHTEAFF. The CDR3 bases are TGCGCCAGCAGCGAACAGGGCCACACTGAAGCTTTCTTT.